This entry concerns a single T cell receptor beta chain. The antigen it recognizes is unknown. No much larger clone is present one base from it, and per-base qualities are unavailable. Read against the paper, the sample's treatment or condition label means: in vitro stimulation with specific CMV peptide epitopes to enrich CMV-specific T cells. For CDR1 and CDR2, the germline V gene lists SQVTM and ANQGSEA. The CDR3 holds 14 amino acids from the cysteine to the phenylalanine. CDR3 DNA is the only sequence kept; it has 42 bases, read in frame from the first base. From V the trimming removes 4 bases and from J it removes 6 bases, while the gene matches leave 7 bases of the junction unaccounted for. Instrument used: Illumina HiSeq 1500. Through fastp at Q25 and MiXCR, TCRdb rebuilt clones from the public reads, retaining in-frame beta chains. Records with the same CDR3 protein are collapsed into one entry carrying the most frequent genes and DNA. This sample holds hundreds of thousands of distinct CDR3 sequences; 30% to 35% were observed only once. Of the sample, over 15% is held by the ten largest clones.

This specimen belongs to a study of T cell repertoires in cytomegalovirus infection (dated by TCRdb to about 2019). Turning to the overall study: Peptide stimulations targeted recently identified HLA-C-restricted CMV epitopes, whose presentation resists viral immunomodulation, together with well-studied HLA-B-restricted epitopes. Donor HLA type was relevant to the analysis, because carriage of CMV infection together with the matching HLA type was indicated by public TCR beta signatures. Paper-wide results and their limitations: In the ex vivo response, HLA-C-restricted CMV-specific TCR beta clonotypes were dominant, and in two of eight donors the single most frequent clonotype came from this HLA-C-restricted group. Cumulative frequency of public TCR beta family members discriminated carriers of CMV infection plus the relevant HLA type in this cohort and an independent roughly 340-donor cohort.

The sequences come from cultured PBMCs, collected from culture after CMV antigen stimulation. This TCR derives from a human donor in good health (CMV status not recorded). Some clones in this sample may be carry-over from other donors' samples. The rearranged chain carries TRBV29-1 and TRBJ2-1, and TRBD2 matches 9 of the central bases. In nucleotides, the sequence is TGCAGCGTTGGGGCTAGCGGGATACTCAATGAGCAGTTCTTC. Translated, it gives CSVGASGILNEQFF.